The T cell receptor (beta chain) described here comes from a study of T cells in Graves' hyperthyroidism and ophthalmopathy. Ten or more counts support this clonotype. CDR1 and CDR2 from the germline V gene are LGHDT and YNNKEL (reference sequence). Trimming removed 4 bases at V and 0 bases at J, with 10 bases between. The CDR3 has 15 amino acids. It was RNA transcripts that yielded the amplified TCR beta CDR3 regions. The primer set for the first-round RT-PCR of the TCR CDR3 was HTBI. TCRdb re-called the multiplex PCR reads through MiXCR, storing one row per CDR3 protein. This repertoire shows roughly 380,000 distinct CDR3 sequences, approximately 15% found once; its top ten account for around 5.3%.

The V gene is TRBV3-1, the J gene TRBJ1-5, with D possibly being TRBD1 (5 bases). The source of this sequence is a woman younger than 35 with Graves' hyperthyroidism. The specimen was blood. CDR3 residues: CASSRDSNSNQPQHF. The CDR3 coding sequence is TGTGCCAGCAGCCGAGACAGTAATAGCAATCAGCCCCAGCATTTT.